The 4 T cell receptor beta chains reported below all come from one sample, sequenced in a study of control samples from healthy donors and cancer patients. Clones were read by immunoSEQ multiplex PCR, and TCRdb kept only the in-frame ones, dropping some. The sample holds about 130,000 clones, approximately 90% seen once. Material for sequencing was blood. These TCRs come from a man aged 18 to 29 in good health.

V usage is TRBV2 and J usage is TRBJ2-7, with D unresolved. V gave up 7 bases and J gave up 2 bases, with 15 bases separating them. CDR1 SNHLY and CDR2 FYNNEI come from the germline V gene. The CDR3 contains 14 residues. CDR3 sequence (DNA): TGTGCCAGCACACCAGGCAGAAATACCTACGAGCAGTACTTC. It translates to CASTPGRNTYEQYF. The full variable domain, completed using reference TRBV2 and TRBJ2-7, is EPEVTQTPSHQVTQMGQEVILRCVPISNHLYFYWYRQILGQKVEFLVSFYNNEISEKSEIFDDQFSVERPDGSNFTLKIRSTKLEDSAMYFCASTPGRNTYEQYFGPGTRLTVT.

This clone has only one observation. Different DNA sequences within this sample yield the same CDR3. J is TRBJ2-1 and V is TRBV5-1; D remains unclear. CDR3 length equals 14 residues. Trimming removed 2 bases at V and 0 bases at J, with 6 bases between. From germline, CDR1 is SGHRS and CDR2 YFSETQ. CDR3 in DNA: TGCGCCAGCAGCTTAGAGAGCTCCTACAATGAGCAGTTCTTC. This sequence encodes CASSLESSYNEQFF. Looking up the rest from reference TRBV5-1 and TRBJ2-1 gives the full variable domain: KAGVTQTPRYLIKTRGQQVTLSCSPISGHRSVSWYQQTPGQGLQFLFEYFSETQRNKGNFPGRFSGRQFSNSRSEMNVSTLELGDSALYLCASSLESSYNEQFFGPGTRLTVL.

The rearrangement uses TRBV15 and TRBJ2-3, with 9 bases fitting TRBD2. Germline values: CDR1 LNHNV, CDR2 YYDKDF (reference sequence). This CDR3 region has 15 residues. Trimming cost V 2 bases and J 2 bases; bases outside gene matches: 2. The CDR3: CATSRPSGDTDTQYF. The CDR3 coding sequence is TGTGCCACCAGCAGACCTAGCGGGGACACAGATACGCAGTATTTT.

V gene TRBV7-6 combines with J gene TRBJ1-2, with 9 bases that match TRBD1. V lost 10 bases, J lost 4 bases, and 16 bases stayed unmatched. The CDR3 runs 16 residues. Germline V gene sequence: CDR1 SGHVS, CDR2 FNYEAQ. The chain's CDR3 is CATRHIQGAYGYGYTF. The CDR3 DNA reads as TGTGCCACCCGTCACATACAGGGGGCGTATGGCTATGGCTACACCTTC. Complete variable domain (other parts from reference TRBV7-6 and TRBJ1-2): GAGVSQSPRYKVTKRGQDVALRCDPISGHVSLYWYRQALGQGPEFLTYFNYEAQQDKSGLPNDRFSAERPEGSISTLTIQRTEQRDSAMYRCATRHIQGAYGYGYTFGSGTRLTVV.